This T cell receptor (beta chain) appears in the sequencing data of a study of T cells in Graves' hyperthyroidism and ophthalmopathy. The wider study: Blood was drawn when the patient was first diagnosed and still untreated.

The germline V gene has CDR1 MNHEY and CDR2 SVGEGT. The CDR3 sequence is 15 residues long. With 0 bases removed from V and 7 bases from J, the gap between germline ends came to 14 bases. Authors of the study amplified TCR beta CDR3 regions from RNA transcripts. The TCR CDR3 first-round RT-PCR relied on the HTBI primer set. TCRdb passed the multiplex PCR reads through MiXCR, listing each CDR3 protein once. The sample records 300,000 to 350,000 distinct CDR3 sequences, more than 11% being singletons. Sequenced: blood. The sequence came from a woman aged 25 to 39 with Graves' hyperthyroidism. This rearrangement joins TRBV6-2 or TRBV6-3 to TRBJ2-3; D might be TRBD1 (6 bases). The CDR3 is CASSYSRDTQYTQYF. CDR3 coding DNA: TGTGCCAGCAGTTACTCGAGGGACACCCAGTATACGCAGTATTTT.